This T cell receptor beta chain was captured in a study of cytomegalovirus exposure and HLA in healthy donors (dated by TCRdb to the late 2010s). The study in broad terms: An earlier analysis of about 530 of the donors reported approximately 280 Gb of sequence data and 100 million to 120 million unique TCR beta sequences obtained from 150 million to 200 million T cells. Approximately 300 gigabases of sequencing data and 78 million or so unique TCR sequences were included in an early release covering several hundred HLA-typed donors. Of the 398 genotyped donors, 70% to 90% were placed in the genetic ancestry cluster associated with self-reported Caucasian donors. The study aimed to test whether signatures of past pathogen exposure could be identified by cataloging public T cell receptors. Using immunosequencing, the study profiled T cell repertoires from around 680 subjects and related those repertoires to cytomegalovirus serostatus. A separate validation cohort of over a hundred different subjects was used in addition to the approximately 610-subject first cohort. To predict cytomegalovirus infection status, the study combined high-throughput TCR immunosequencing, statistical association of individual TCRs with disease status, and machine learning. A later analysis re-analyzed previously published TCR beta repertoires from 660 or so donors and added high-resolution HLA genotyping to study TCR occurrence patterns. The later analysis used no new phenotypic data to find candidate immune exposures, relying instead on TCR beta sequences and their occurrence across donors. An earlier analysis of approximately 630 of the donors applied high-throughput TCR beta sequencing to assess whether each TCR beta V gene segment acted as functional or pseudogenic. Alongside the repertoire data, information on donor age, sex, ethnicity and CMV serostatus was compiled. In a later genetic analysis, genome-wide SNP genotypes for 398 of the 666 donors were used, and that subset was treated as a discovery cohort. All discovery cohort repertoires had been generated on a single sequencing platform. HLA typing covered class I and class II loci at four-digit resolution. Typing coverage varied by locus: about 629-630 donors for A, B, C, DRB1 and DQB1; roughly 500 for DQA1; more than 600 for DPA1; roughly 470 for DPB1. Because of strong linkage in the cohort, roughly five DR-DQ haplotypes were treated as single units for association and clustering. Across some 400 genotyped donors of the cohort, an average of about 240,000 unique TCR beta nucleotide sequences per donor were sequenced, and roughly 18% of those sequences were non-productive. The study at large found these results: A further reported finding was that TCR beta sequences accurately predicted the HLA-A and HLA-B alleles for most subjects in the first cohort. According to a later analysis, TCR association rates differed among HLA loci, with DRB1 alleles showing the most associated TCRs and HLA-C alleles showing the fewest. An earlier analysis of around 540 of the donors showed that most TCR beta V segments appeared in productive rearrangements either about 90% or about 30% of the time, which broadly matched IMGT annotations. Across donors, most TCR sequences were observed very rarely, whereas some public TCRs were present in many individuals. Some IMGT-functional V segments, including TRBV6-2 and TRBV6-3, could not be told apart with the 87-base-pair reads, so those segments were excluded. Roughly uniform sequencing depth across donors was assumed in presence/absence analyses, although this assumption may not hold. According to a later analysis, most CMV-associated TCR beta chains appeared to be HLA-restricted, and the HLA associations seemed to be driven largely by CMV exposure. The authors suggested that the approach could potentially be extended to other disease states and immunological phenotypes. The study gave a list of 150 to 200 TCR beta chains associated with cytomegalovirus. A later analysis reported that several top co-occurrence clusters appeared linked to parvovirus B19, influenza, CMV and Epstein-Barr virus. Linkage disequilibrium might explain the correlated functional status among segregating V segments, but an unknown experimental factor could not be excluded. V-gene and J-gene trimming of TCR beta chains was associated with a missense DCLRE1C variant in a later genetic analysis, and the association was replicated in an independent cohort. Because HLA typing was missing for some donors at each locus, association tests included only the typed subset. For the cohort, immune exposure information was limited to CMV serostatus. A cluster of highly shared sequence variants was judged likely to be a technical artifact of the sequencing pipeline. In a later analysis, some 17,000 TCR beta sequences were associated with specific HLA alleles at a false discovery rate of 0.05. Compared with equally common non-associated chains, HLA-associated TCR beta chains in a later analysis were more clonally expanded and had lower generation probabilities. The classifier was reported to diagnose cytomegalovirus status with high specificity and sensitivity in both the original cohort and the validation cohort. A later genetic analysis reported fewer N-insertions in productive TCRs among donors in an Asian-associated ancestry cluster than the roughly 700-donor mean. Three of the identified cytomegalovirus-associated TCR beta chains were confirmed in vitro to be specific for cytomegalovirus antigens. Assigning TCR associations to individual alleles was difficult when HLA alleles, especially DR and DQ, strongly co-occurred. This cohort had only TCR beta chains sequenced, and the lack of alpha or paired-chain data limited which features could be detected. Approximately 18 rarely observed V segments, including chromosome 9 orphons, were excluded from the earlier analysis of a few hundred of the donors because counts were too low.

From its cysteine to its phenylalanine, the CDR3 spans 12 amino acids. CDR3 DNA only is kept here, 36 bases in frame from base 1. Based on the germline V gene (reference sequence), the CDR1 and CDR2 sequences are GTSNPN and SVGIG. Trimming accounts for 5 bases at V and 10 bases at J, while the number of junction bases matched to no gene is 7. A few counts support this clone. Its recognized antigen is unknown. No much larger clonotype is one base removed from it; base qualities were not supplied. The cohort comprised hundreds of healthy bone marrow donors. All cohort members were sampled while nominally healthy, although unrecorded immune exposures were likely present. The donor tested CMV seropositive and was one of the 289 seropositive cohort members. A peripheral blood sample was provided by each donor, and peripheral blood mononuclear cells were used for TCR beta sequencing. Genomic DNA extraction from the blood cell samples was performed with the Qiagen DNeasy Blood Extraction Kit.

Library creation used the immunoSEQ multiplex PCR assay. The multiplex PCR relied on a mix of 60 forward primers for TCR Vbeta segments and 13 reverse primers for TCR Jbeta segments. A multiplex PCR assay on genomic DNA amplified the CDR3 region of rearranged TCR beta genes. Amplified TCR beta libraries were sequenced as 87-base-pair reads on the Illumina HiSeq System. The paper's data handling went like this. A later analysis counted about 80 million unique TCR beta chains across the 670 or so repertoires, and 9 million to 14 million of these chains were shared by at least two donors. Raw reads were error-corrected and collapsed into unique sequences by a nearest-neighbor algorithm in which closely related sequences were merged to remove PCR and sequencing errors. V, D and J gene segments were assigned by aligning CDR3 sequences to IMGT reference sequences. For a sequence to be retained, a match of at least six nucleotides was required to both a V gene segment and a J gene segment. Rearrangements were called productive when the CDR3 lacked stop codons and stayed in frame with V and J; all others were non-productive. Following IMGT convention, CDR3 was defined as the stretch from the second conserved V-encoded cysteine to the conserved J-encoded phenylalanine. Sequences without an unambiguous match to a single V gene segment were excluded from the earlier analysis of a few hundred of the donors. An earlier analysis of several hundred of the donors called V segments functional above 56.7% productive rearrangements and segregating when the between-donor standard deviation exceeded 5%. To diagnose cytomegalovirus status from the catalog of TCR beta chain sequences, a statistical classification framework was built. V and J gene assignment, in a later analysis, came from comparing TCR nucleotide sequences with IMGT/GENE-DB human TR gene sequences. In a later analysis, CDR3 sequences and most-parsimonious VDJ recombination scenarios were assigned using the TCRdist pipeline. In a later analysis, each TCR beta chain was defined by its CDR3 amino acid sequence together with its V-gene family, and reads without a unique V-gene family were excluded. In a later analysis, around 650 highly shared, low-generation-probability nucleotide sequences were removed to address suspected cross-contamination and a sequencing artifact. A later analysis calculated a clonal expansion index for each public chain from normalized within-repertoire ranks of inferred template counts. Generation probabilities in a later analysis came from a VDJ recombination model fitted to out-of-frame rearrangements, and those results were checked against IGoR. Hypergeometric tests were used in a later analysis to score TCR-TCR, TCR-HLA and TCR-CMV co-occurrence, with a repertoire-size bias correction applied to the TCR pairs. False discovery rates were estimated in a later analysis by permuting HLA or CMV assignments 20 times. In a later analysis, co-occurring TCRs were grouped using DBSCAN, and TCRdist sequence similarity was added for clustering within HLA-allele-positive subsets. Co-occurrence clustering excluded repertoires with fewer than 30,000 or more than 120,000 public chains, plus five with anomalous nucleotide sharing. TCRdb re-hosts the immuneACCESS table, in-frame sequences only. Its copies lack some clones; in the studies checked, an unresolved V gene accounts for under half of them, and the cause for the rest is not known. V, J and clone size are those of that table, while D and trimming were read from the DNA. The sample includes more than 95,000 clones, with about 10% observed a single time. About 4.6% of the sample rests with the top ten.

The V and J genes are TRBV30 and TRBJ2-4, and 8 junctional nucleotides match TRBD1. This TCR was recovered from a woman between 18 and 29 years old in good health and CMV-seropositive. Input material: PBMCs. The CDR3 region: CAWARQGAIQYF. Read as DNA, the sequence is TGTGCCTGGGCACGGCAGGGGGCGATTCAGTACTTC.